These 27 T cell receptor beta chains were all obtained from the same sample, sequenced in a study of blood T cell repertoires in COVID-19. Assay used: immunoSEQ multiplex PCR; TCRdb lists only in-frame clones, some missing. This table has around 6,000 clones, around 75% appearing once. Sequencing was performed on peripheral blood. These receptors originate from a man in his 60s with acute or convalescent COVID-19.

This chain connects TRBV27 to TRBJ2-1, with D tentatively TRBD2 (5 bases). V was shortened by 5 bases and J by 4 bases, with 21 bases between the two germline ends. The CDR3 is 17 residues long. Germline assignment: CDR1 MNHEY and CDR2 SMNVEV (reference sequence). The CDR3 reads CASSPIAERHSYNEQFF. CDR3 nucleotide sequence: TGTGCCAGCAGTCCTATCGCGGAGCGGCACAGTTACAATGAGCAGTTCTTC.

V and J are TRBV5-6 and TRBJ1-4; 11 positions agree with TRBD1. V dropped 4 bases and J dropped 5; count of bases not matched to a gene: 7. The CDR3 has 16 amino acids. Germline V gene sequence: CDR1 SGHDT, CDR2 YYEEEE. CDR3 loop: CASSKGQGDPNEKLFF. CDR3 in DNA: TGTGCCAGCAGCAAGGGACAGGGGGACCCAAATGAAAAACTGTTTTTT.

This clone was seen a handful of times. This chain joins TRBV7-9 and TRBJ1-6; a weak D match, TRBD1 (6 bases). V lost 5 bases and J lost 10, with 15 bases in between. Per germline, CDR1 SEHNR and CDR2 FQNEAQ (reference sequence). The CDR3 sequence is 14 residues long. In DNA form, the CDR3 reads TGTGCCAGCAGCGTGGACAGTTGGGGGTCACCCCTCCACTTT. Translating it yields CASSVDSWGSPLHF.

This sequence joins TRBV19 and TRBJ2-2; possibly TRBD1 for D (7 bases). The CDR3 has 14 amino acids. Trimming took 7 bases from V and 4 from J, leaving 13 bases between them. Germline loops: CDR1 LNHDA, CDR2 SQIVND (reference sequence). The CDR3 DNA reads as TGTGCCAGTATTAGGCAGGGGGGCACCGGGGAGCTGTTTTTT. Translated: CASIRQGGTGELFF.

This clone showed up just a few times. This sequence joins TRBV28 and TRBJ1-5; 8 nucleotides agree with TRBD1. V lost 6 bases, J lost 5 bases, and 3 bases stayed unmatched. Germline values: CDR1 MDHEN, CDR2 SYDVKM. The CDR3 has 13 amino acids. CDR3 nucleotides: TGTGCCAGCAGACAGGGGGAGCATCAGCCCCAGCATTTT. It is translated as CASRQGEHQPQHF.

This sequence joins TRBV5-4 and TRBJ2-1; possibly TRBD1 for D (6 bases). CDR1 and CDR2 (germline): SGHNT, YYREEE (reference sequence). Trimming left V 0 bases short and J 2 bases short, with 12 bases between. The CDR3 has 16 amino acids. The DNA of the CDR3 is TGTGCCAGCAGCTTGGCCGGGACAAGGACCTACAATGAGCAGTTCTTC. It specifies CASSLAGTRTYNEQFF.

The rearrangement links TRBV7-9 to TRBJ2-7; maybe TRBD2 (6 bases). This CDR3 has 18 residues. The V gene's germline CDR1 is SEHNR and CDR2 FQNEAQ (reference sequence). Deletions cut 2 bases from V and 4 bases from J, with 24 bases between. CDR3 loop: CASSLTGEAGFLGYEQYF. CDR3 DNA sequence: TGTGCCAGCAGCTTAACGGGAGAGGCGGGGTTTCTCGGGTACGAGCAGTACTTC.

V and J are TRBV30 and TRBJ1-3; maybe TRBD1 (6 bases). V was pared by 5 bases and J by 4 bases, with 21 bases between. The CDR3 loop spans 16 amino acids. Germline assignment: CDR1 GTSNPN and CDR2 SVGIG (reference sequence). CDR3 coding DNA: TGTGCCTGGGCAAAACGTCGGGGGGGCGTGGGAAACACCATATATTTT. This codes for CAWAKRRGGVGNTIYF.

V is TRBV7-2 and J is TRBJ2-2, with 9 bases fitting TRBD1. Trimming cost V 5 bases and J 0 bases; bases outside gene matches: 4. Looked up from germline, CDR1 is SGHTA and CDR2 is FQGNSA. The CDR3 extends over 16 amino acids. CDR3 sequence reads: CASSLRDRANTGELFF. CDR3 coding DNA: TGTGCCAGCAGCCTGCGGGACAGGGCGAACACCGGGGAGCTGTTTTTT.

V and J are TRBV19 and TRBJ2-2; possibly TRBD2 for D (6 bases). Germline V gene data show CDR1 as LNHDA and CDR2 as SQIVND (reference sequence). This CDR3 has 16 residues. The V end was cut by 7 bases, the J end by 3 bases, with 18 bases between. This CDR3 reads CASTRGKVLDTGELFF. The CDR3 bases are TGTGCCAGTACTCGCGGGAAGGTTTTAGACACCGGGGAGCTGTTTTTT.

The DNA for the CDR3 is TGTGCCAGCAGCACCACCGGGGACTCTGGAAACACCATATATTTT. This gives the protein CASSTTGDSGNTIYF. The chain is built from TRBV9 and TRBJ1-3; no clear D. The germline gives CDR1 SGDLS, CDR2 YYNGEE. Trimming left V 4 bases short and J 0 bases short, with 11 bases between. This CDR3 is built from 15 residues.

The V call is TRBV12-3 or TRBV12-4, the J call TRBJ1-2; D gene ambiguous. CDR3 length equals 13 residues. V was cut by 6 bases and J by 8 bases, with 16 bases left in between. The CDR3 reads CASSRRSGRGYTF. The CDR3 DNA reads TGTGCCAGCAGCCGAAGATCGGGAAGAGGCTACACCTTC.

The V gene is TRBV2, the J gene TRBJ2-5; D remains unclear. Germline values: CDR1 SNHLY, CDR2 FYNNEI. Trimming pared 7 bases from V and 8 bases from J, leaving 14 bases between. The length of the CDR3 is 12 residues. CDR3 bases: TGTGCCAGCAAACCGGTGGTTGCTACCCAGTACTTC. As protein: CASKPVVATQYF. The variable domain in full, completed from reference TRBV2 and TRBJ2-5, reads EPEVTQTPSHQVTQMGQEVILRCVPISNHLYFYWYRQILGQKVEFLVSFYNNEISEKSEIFDDQFSVERPDGSNFTLKIRSTKLEDSAMYFCASKPVVATQYFGPGTRLLVL.

The V call is TRBV30, the J call TRBJ1-3; D not certain. The CDR3 spans 14 residues. Deletions cut 2 bases from V and 0 bases from J, with 8 bases between. Germline CDR1 is GTSNPN and CDR2 is SVGIG (reference sequence). DNA for the CDR3: TGTGCCTGGAGTCCCACAGTCTCTGGAAACACCATATATTTT. The encoded protein is CAWSPTVSGNTIYF.

The chain combines TRBV9 with TRBJ2-1, with 13 bases identical to TRBD2. CDR3 length: 15 amino acids. V dropped 4 bases and J dropped 5; count of bases not matched to a gene: 3. CDR1 and CDR2 (germline): SGDLS, YYNGEE. As DNA, the CDR3 is TGTGCCAGCAGCCCGGGACTAGCGGGACACAATGAGCAGTTCTTC. Translation gives CASSPGLAGHNEQFF.

The chain links TRBV19 to TRBJ2-7; 8 bases align to TRBD1. CDR3 length equals 13 residues. The V gene's germline CDR1 is LNHDA and CDR2 SQIVND (reference sequence). CDR3 DNA sequence: TGTGCTACAGGACGGACAGGGACCTACGAGCAGTACTTC. This gives the protein CATGRTGTYEQYF.

The genes are TRBV6-5 and TRBJ1-4, with D uncertain. The V end lost 0 bases, the J end lost 5 bases, and 13 bases lay between the germline ends. Germline V gene data show CDR1 as MNHEY and CDR2 as SVGAGI. The CDR3 consists of 16 residues. The CDR3 protein is CASSYSEQSRNEKLFF. CDR3 nucleotide sequence: TGTGCCAGCAGTTACTCGGAACAGAGTCGAAATGAAAAACTGTTTTTT.

This chain connects TRBV19 to TRBJ2-7; tentative D call: TRBD1 (5 bases). CDR3 length: 16 residues. V dropped 8 bases and J dropped 2 bases, with 22 bases sitting between them. Germline CDR1 reads LNHDA; CDR2 reads SQIVND (reference sequence). The CDR3 sequence is CASSLDPGQPTYEQYF. CDR3 bases: TGTGCCAGTTCGTTGGATCCAGGGCAGCCCACCTACGAGCAGTACTTC.

The rearrangement uses TRBV6-6 and TRBJ1-1; possible D gene TRBD1, 6 bases. CDR1 MNHNY and CDR2 SVGAGI come from the germline V gene (reference sequence). The V gene lost 6 bases and the J gene lost 7 bases, with 15 bases spanning the gap. The CDR3 sequence is 13 residues long. The CDR3 sequence: CASSSGQHREAFF. The CDR3 DNA is TGTGCCAGCAGCTCTGGACAGCACCGTGAAGCTTTCTTT.

V usage is TRBV7-2 and J usage is TRBJ2-3; 7 nucleotides line up with TRBD2. Losses at the gene ends were 0 bases for V and 0 bases for J; bases not matched to a gene: 3. The V gene's germline CDR1 is SGHTA and CDR2 FQGNSA. The CDR3 is 16 residues long. For the CDR3, the DNA is TGTGCCAGCAGCTTAGCGGGTAGCGGGAGCACAGATACGCAGTATTTT. Its translation is CASSLAGSGSTDTQYF.

This clone was observed a single time. The V and J genes are TRBV4-1 and TRBJ1-4; D is perhaps TRBD1 (6 bases). This CDR3 is built from 16 residues. Germline V lookup: CDR1 MGHRA, CDR2 YSYEKL. V gave up 0 bases and J gave up 8 bases, with 16 bases separating them. The CDR3 sequence: CASSQDPRAGAEKLFF. The CDR3 DNA follows: TGCGCCAGCAGCCAAGATCCCAGGGCAGGGGCAGAAAAACTGTTTTTT.

The gene calls are TRBV15 and TRBJ2-7; 10 bases are a match to TRBD2. The CDR3 contains 16 residues. After removal of 5 bases from V and 3 bases from J, the junction contained 10 bases not matched to a gene. Germline V lookup: CDR1 LNHNV, CDR2 YYDKDF (reference sequence). The CDR3 is CATSAASGGSSYEQYF. DNA for the CDR3: TGTGCCACCAGCGCTGCTAGCGGGGGCTCGAGCTACGAGCAGTACTTC. The full variable domain, rest sourced from reference TRBV15 and TRBJ2-7, is DAMVIQNPRYQVTQFGKPVTLSCSQTLNHNVMYWYQQKSSQAPKLLFHYYDKDFNNEADTPDNFQSRRPNTSFCFLDIRSPGLGDTAMYLCATSAASGGSSYEQYFGPGTRLTVT.

The chain joins TRBV9 to TRBJ1-3; the match to TRBD1 covers 9 bases. There are 17 residues in the CDR3. Per germline, CDR1 SGDLS and CDR2 YYNGEE. V shed 0 bases, J shed 2 bases, and the junction held 6 bases outside the gene matches. CDR3 nucleotide sequence: TGTGCCAGCAGCGTAGCTGGGACAGGGAGAGCTGGAAACACCATATATTTT. Its translation is CASSVAGTGRAGNTIYF.

The CDR3 protein is CASSRGVPSYEQYF. For the CDR3, the DNA is TGTGCCAGCAGCCGGGGAGTCCCTTCCTACGAGCAGTACTTC. This rearrangement joins TRBV3-1 (or the pseudogene TRBV3-2) to TRBJ2-7, with a possible D match to TRBD2 (5 bases). Trimming took off 4 bases at V and 1 base at J, with 11 bases between the two ends. CDR3 length: 14 residues. CDR1 and CDR2 from the germline V gene are LGHDT and YNNKEL (reference sequence).

The chain combines TRBV30 with TRBJ2-1; a weak D match, TRBD1 (6 bases). V was pared by 2 bases and J by 4 bases, with 12 bases between. The CDR3 spans 14 residues. Germline lookup yields CDR1 GTSNPN and CDR2 SVGIG (reference sequence). The DNA of the CDR3 is TGTGCCTGGAGTTTCACCGGACAGTACAATGAGCAGTTCTTC. It is translated as CAWSFTGQYNEQFF.

The DNA for the CDR3 is TGTGCCAGCAGGCGGGAGGGTTGTGAGCAGTACTTC. It translates to CASRREGCEQYF. J is TRBJ2-7 and V is TRBV12-3 or TRBV12-4; 9 nucleotides align to TRBD2. This CDR3 comprises 12 residues. V dropped 6 bases and J dropped 7; count of bases not matched to a gene: 4.

This rearrangement joins TRBV7-9 to TRBJ2-7; a weak D match, TRBD1 (6 bases). Trimming stripped 1 base from V and 0 bases from J, with 13 bases between. Germline CDR1 and CDR2: SEHNR and FQNEAQ (reference sequence). The CDR3 covers 16 residues. The CDR3 DNA sequence: TGTGCCAGCAGCTTAGGTTCAGGGGTTCTCTCCTACGAGCAGTACTTC. Translated, it gives CASSLGSGVLSYEQYF. The full variable domain, completed using reference TRBV7-9 and TRBJ2-7, is DTGVSQNPRHKITKRGQNVTFRCDPISEHNRLYWYRQTLGQGPEFLTYFQNEAQLEKSRLLSDRFSAERPKGSFSTLEIQRTEQGDSAMYLCASSLGSGVLSYEQYFGPGTRLTVT.